This record covers a single T cell receptor beta chain. As processed by the authors: Counts of nucleated cells, estimated from reference gene primer amplification, were obtained. The repertoire was sequenced with immunoSEQ multiplex PCR; TCRdb's copy has only in-frame clones and lacks some. Clonal size and the V and J genes are those of that table, whereas D and trimming came from the DNA. The data show 400,000 to 550,000 clones, roughly 85% seen once. The data were obtained in a study of blood T cell repertoires in COVID-19. Residents of 24 US areas, aged about 18 to 89 years, made up the participants. This CDR3 has 18 amino acids. Trimming took off 0 bases at V and 0 bases at J, with 15 bases between the two ends. CDR1 is SGHRS, CDR2 YFSETQ, per germline.

This clonotype originated in a woman younger than 30 with acute COVID-19. The chain carries TRBV5-1 and TRBJ2-2, with D possibly TRBD1 on 7 matching bases. The sample taken for sequencing was PBMCs or T cells enriched from blood (not recorded which). The CDR3 DNA follows: TGCGCCAGCAGCTTGGTCGTAGGAGGGACAGCGAACACCGGGGAGCTGTTTTTT. The encoded protein is CASSLVVGGTANTGELFF.